The 21 T cell receptor beta chains reported below all come from one sample, sequenced in a study of T cells in localized non-small cell lung cancer. Measured with immunoSEQ multiplex PCR; TCRdb has only the in-frame clones, and not every one. The table lists about 11,000 clones, about 83% of them singletons. Source: peripheral blood, taken before any cancer treatment. The source is a male donor older than 55 with stage I lung adenocarcinoma.

CDR3 residues: CASSSEDGTEAFF. In DNA, the CDR3 is TGTGCCAGCAGCTCGGAGGACGGTACTGAAGCTTTCTTT. The chain recombines TRBV7-3 with TRBJ1-1; D gene ambiguous. CDR3 size: 13 residues. The germline V gene encodes CDR1 SGHTA and CDR2 FQGTGA. V gave up 4 bases and J gave up 5 bases, with 11 bases separating them.

This clone occurred a few times. The chain uses TRBV5-1 and TRBJ2-7; tentatively, D is TRBD1 (5 bases). The CDR3 has 15 amino acids. Trimming cost V 0 bases and J 3 bases, with 13 bases left between them. CDR1 is SGHRS and CDR2 is YFSETQ in the germline V gene. The DNA for the CDR3 is TGCGCCAGCAGCTTGGACGTCCAAACAGGCTACGAGCAGTACTTC. It yields the protein CASSLDVQTGYEQYF.

The chain uses TRBV28 and TRBJ1-2; no reliable D call. The CDR3 covers 13 residues. Looked up from germline, CDR1 is MDHEN and CDR2 is SYDVKM. V lost 6 bases and J lost 4, with 12 bases in between. CDR3: CASSYSGVYGYTF. As DNA, the CDR3 is TGTGCCAGCAGCTACTCCGGCGTCTATGGCTACACCTTC.

V and J are TRBV27 and TRBJ1-2, with 9 bases aligning to TRBD1. In germline, CDR1 is MNHEY, CDR2 SMNVEV (reference sequence). The CDR3 sequence is 14 residues long. V was clipped by 6 bases and J by 5 bases; unmatched bases: 7. CDR3 in amino acids: CASRGQGFGYGYTF. CDR3 nucleotides: TGTGCCAGCAGGGGACAGGGCTTCGGTTATGGCTACACCTTC.

The chain couples TRBV20-1 to TRBJ2-5; D uncertain. CDR1 and CDR2 (germline): DFQATT, SNEGSKA (reference sequence). The V end lost 5 bases, the J end lost 9 bases, and 7 bases lay between the germline ends. There are 9 residues in the CDR3. CDR3 sequence: CSADRPQYF. CDR3 nucleotides: TGCAGTGCTGATCGTCCCCAGTACTTC.

The J gene is TRBJ2-1, the V gene TRBV7-9, with 8 bases matching TRBD1. V was clipped by 3 bases and J by 6 bases; unmatched bases: 7. The CDR3 runs 15 residues. CDR1 and CDR2 from the germline V gene are SEHNR and FQNEAQ (reference sequence). CDR3 in amino acids: CASSFETGALNEQFF. The DNA of the CDR3 is TGTGCCAGCAGCTTCGAGACAGGGGCGCTCAATGAGCAGTTCTTC.

This clone was seen once. The chain combines TRBV5-1 with TRBJ2-3, with 8 bases identical to TRBD2. Trimming cost V 2 bases and J 4 bases; bases outside gene matches: 3. CDR3 size: 14 residues. Germline lookup yields CDR1 SGHRS and CDR2 YFSETQ. CDR3 nucleotides: TGCGCCAGCAGCTTCGGGGGGGCCCCAGATACGCAGTATTTT. Translating gives CASSFGGAPDTQYF.

V gene TRBV9 combines with J gene TRBJ2-7; D may match TRBD1 or TRBD2 (5 bases each). The germline CDR1 and CDR2 sequences are SGDLS and YYNGEE. Trimming removed 3 bases from V and 6 bases from J, with 7 bases in between. There are 11 residues in the CDR3. CDR3 sequence (DNA): TGTGCCAGCAGCGCAGGGAGCGAGCAGTACTTC. Translation gives CASSAGSEQYF.

This clone was picked up one time. The chain joins TRBV5-1 to TRBJ2-1; tentative D call: TRBD2 (7 bases). CDR3 length equals 16 residues. Trimming took off 2 bases at V and 1 base at J, with 13 bases between the two ends. Looked up from germline, CDR1 is SGHRS and CDR2 is YFSETQ. CDR3 bases: TGCGCCAGCAGCTTTCTGGGGGGGCTTTCCTACAATGAGCAGTTCTTC. It translates to CASSFLGGLSYNEQFF.

The table lists this clone with a count of one. The rearrangement uses TRBV6-5 and TRBJ2-3; D is undetermined. The germline V and J ends were trimmed by 5 bases and 2 bases, with 14 bases remaining between them. Germline CDR1 MNHEY, CDR2 SVGAGI. CDR3 length: 15 amino acids. CDR3 nucleotide sequence: TGTGCCAGCAGTCCCCGTGCAGCATACACAGATACGCAGTATTTT. Its protein is CASSPRAAYTDTQYF.

The V call is TRBV19, the J call TRBJ2-3, with 8 bases that match TRBD1. V lost 7 bases to trimming and J lost 2 bases; unmatched junction nucleotides: 5. Germline V gene lookup returns CDR1 LNHDA and CDR2 SQIVND (reference sequence). The CDR3 length is 14 residues. CDR3 in amino acids: CASNRQGPTDTQYF. CDR3 coding DNA: TGTGCCAGTAATCGACAGGGGCCCACAGATACGCAGTATTTT.

This chain connects TRBV30 to TRBJ2-1; 16 bases are shared with TRBD2. The CDR3 extends over 16 amino acids. CDR1 GTSNPN and CDR2 SVGIG come from the germline V gene (reference sequence). Trimming cost V 2 bases and J 5 bases; bases outside gene matches: 3. CDR3 sequence reads: CAWSPGTSGGDNEQFF. CDR3 DNA: TGTGCCTGGAGTCCTGGGACTAGCGGGGGGGACAATGAGCAGTTCTTC.

V gene TRBV7-3 combines with J gene TRBJ2-5; either TRBD1 or TRBD2 may supply D (6 bases each). Germline CDR1 reads SGHTA; CDR2 reads FQGTGA. The CDR3 extends over 13 amino acids. V lost 8 bases and J lost 1, with 11 bases in between. CDR3 sequence reads: CASSRGPQETQYF. In DNA, the CDR3 is TGTGCCAGCTCCCGGGGGCCCCAAGAGACCCAGTACTTC.

The chain carries TRBV28 and TRBJ2-7; the D call may be TRBD1 or TRBD2 (5 bases each). The CDR3 has 14 amino acids. Germline lookup yields CDR1 MDHEN and CDR2 SYDVKM. Trimming removed 2 bases at V and 8 bases at J, with 16 bases between. The CDR3 DNA reads TGTGCCAGCAGTTTAAGAGGGACCGTTTTTCAGCAGTACTTC. This gives the protein CASSLRGTVFQQYF. The variable domain in full, completed from reference TRBV28 and TRBJ2-7, reads DVKVTQSSRYLVKRTGEKVFLECVQDMDHENMFWYRQDPGLGLRLIYFSYDVKMKEKGDIPEGYSVSREKKERFSLILESASTNQTSMYLCASSLRGTVFQQYFGPGTRLTVT.

This chain links TRBV19 with TRBJ2-3, with D tentatively TRBD2 (5 bases). The CDR3 spans 13 residues. CDR1 is LNHDA and CDR2 is SQIVND in the germline V gene (reference sequence). The V gene lost 4 bases and the J gene lost 5 bases, with 10 bases spanning the gap. The DNA of the CDR3 is TGTGCCAGTAGTAGGACTCGGGGAGATACGCAGTATTTT. Encoded protein: CASSRTRGDTQYF.

V gene TRBV13 combines with J gene TRBJ2-5; TRBD1 matches at 9 bases. The CDR3 spans 14 residues. V lost 3 bases to trimming and J lost 4 bases; unmatched junction nucleotides: 3. The germline V gene has CDR1 PRHDT and CDR2 FYEKMQ (reference sequence). The CDR3 protein is CASSFGQGRETQYF. The CDR3 DNA reads TGTGCCAGCAGCTTCGGACAGGGGAGAGAGACCCAGTACTTC.

This clone came up once. The CDR3, as DNA: TGTGCCAGCAGCCTCGACGCGGGTGAGCAGTTCTTC. Translated, it gives CASSLDAGEQFF. The genes are TRBV7-3 and TRBJ2-1, with D possibly TRBD2 on 5 matching bases. The germline V gene encodes CDR1 SGHTA and CDR2 FQGTGA. The V gene lost 5 bases and the J gene lost 9 bases, with 11 bases spanning the gap. The CDR3 is 12 amino acids.

The chain recombines TRBV11-2 with TRBJ1-6; D is unresolved. The V gene lost 3 bases and the J gene lost 5 bases, with 11 bases spanning the gap. Germline V lookup: CDR1 SGHAT, CDR2 FQNNGV. This CDR3 comprises 15 residues. CDR3 residues: CASSFRGFDNSPLHF. The CDR3 DNA is TGTGCCAGCAGCTTCCGGGGATTCGATAATTCACCCCTCCACTTT. The full variable domain, completed using reference TRBV11-2 and TRBJ1-6, is EAGVAQSPRYKIIEKRQSVAFWCNPISGHATLYWYQQILGQGPKLLIQFQNNGVVDDSQLPKDRFSAERLKGVDSTLKIQPAKLEDSAVYLCASSFRGFDNSPLHFGNGTRLTVT.

CDR3 bases: TGCGCCAGCAGTCTCATAGGTATCCAGCAAGAGACCCAGTACTTC. Amino acids: CASSLIGIQQETQYF. The chain recombines TRBV10-2 with TRBJ2-5; D not resolved. Germline V gene data show CDR1 as WSHSY and CDR2 as SAAADI. The ends were cut back, 5 bases at V and 2 bases at J, with 15 bases in the middle. The CDR3 is 15 amino acids.

This clone was observed a single time. The gene calls are TRBV4-2 and TRBJ1-1; unclear D gene. Trimming removed 0 bases at V and 10 bases at J, with 12 bases between. The CDR3 runs 13 residues. Germline V gene lookup returns CDR1 LGHNA and CDR2 YNFKEQ. CDR3 in amino acids: CASSQDQAPGAFF. CDR3 DNA: TGTGCCAGCAGCCAAGATCAGGCCCCAGGAGCTTTCTTT.

The chain has TRBV7-3 and TRBJ2-2; perhaps TRBD1 as D (5 bases). This CDR3 comprises 14 residues. CDR1 and CDR2 (germline): SGHTA, FQGTGA. V was cut by 5 bases and J by 1 base, with 8 bases left in between. CDR3 region: CASSPTGNTGELFF. CDR3 in DNA: TGTGCCAGCAGCCCCACAGGGAACACCGGGGAGCTGTTTTTT. The variable domain in full, with the rest retrieved from reference TRBV7-3 and TRBJ2-2, is GAGVSQTPSNKVTEKGKYVELRCDPISGHTALYWYRQSLGQGPEFLIYFQGTGAADDSGLPNDRFFAVRPEGSVSTLKIQRTERGDSAVYLCASSPTGNTGELFFGEGSRLTVL.